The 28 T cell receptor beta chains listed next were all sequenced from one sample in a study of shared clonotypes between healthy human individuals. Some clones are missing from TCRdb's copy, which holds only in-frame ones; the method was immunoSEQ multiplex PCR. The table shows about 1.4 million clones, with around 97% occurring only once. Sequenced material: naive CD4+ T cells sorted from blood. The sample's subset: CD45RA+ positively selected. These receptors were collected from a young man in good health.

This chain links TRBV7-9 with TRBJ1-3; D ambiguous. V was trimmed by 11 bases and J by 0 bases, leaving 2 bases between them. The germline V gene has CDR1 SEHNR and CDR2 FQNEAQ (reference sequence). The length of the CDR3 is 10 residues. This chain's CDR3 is CAFSGNTIYF. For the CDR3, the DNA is TGTGCCTTCTCTGGAAACACCATATATTTT.

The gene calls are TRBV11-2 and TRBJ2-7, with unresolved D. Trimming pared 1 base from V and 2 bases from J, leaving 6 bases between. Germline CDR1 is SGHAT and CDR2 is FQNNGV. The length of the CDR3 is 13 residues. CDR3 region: CASSLVPAYEQYF. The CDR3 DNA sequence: TGTGCCAGCAGCTTAGTTCCAGCCTACGAGCAGTACTTC.

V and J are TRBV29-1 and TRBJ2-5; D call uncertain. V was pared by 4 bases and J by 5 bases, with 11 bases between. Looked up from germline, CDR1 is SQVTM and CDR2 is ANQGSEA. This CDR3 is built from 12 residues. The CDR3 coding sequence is TGCAGCGTTGTTTTGGTCGCGGAGACCCAGTACTTC. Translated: CSVVLVAETQYF.

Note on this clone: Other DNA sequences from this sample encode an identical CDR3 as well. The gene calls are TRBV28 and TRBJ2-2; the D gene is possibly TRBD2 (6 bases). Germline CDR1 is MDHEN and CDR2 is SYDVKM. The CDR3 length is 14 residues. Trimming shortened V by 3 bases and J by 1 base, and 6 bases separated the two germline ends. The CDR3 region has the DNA TGTGCCAGCAGTTTCGGGGGGAACACCGGGGAGCTGTTTTTT. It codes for CASSFGGNTGELFF.

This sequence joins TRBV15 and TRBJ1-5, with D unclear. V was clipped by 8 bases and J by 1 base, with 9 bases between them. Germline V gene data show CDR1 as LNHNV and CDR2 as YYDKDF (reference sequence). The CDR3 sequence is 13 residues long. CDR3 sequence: CATRAGSNQPQHF. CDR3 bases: TGTGCCACCCGGGCTGGGAGCAATCAGCCCCAGCATTTT.

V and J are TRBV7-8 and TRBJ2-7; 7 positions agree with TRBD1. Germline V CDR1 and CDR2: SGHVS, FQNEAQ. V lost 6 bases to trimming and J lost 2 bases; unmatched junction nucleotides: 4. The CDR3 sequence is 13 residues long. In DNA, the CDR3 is TGTGCCAGCAGGACCGGGACAGCCTACGAGCAGTACTTC. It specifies CASRTGTAYEQYF.

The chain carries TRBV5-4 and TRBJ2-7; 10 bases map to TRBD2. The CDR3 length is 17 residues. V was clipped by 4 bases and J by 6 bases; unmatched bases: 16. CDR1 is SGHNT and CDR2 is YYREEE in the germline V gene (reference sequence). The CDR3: CASSAGGIAGGMGEQYF. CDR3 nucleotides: TGTGCCAGCAGCGCGGGGGGGATAGCGGGAGGAATGGGCGAGCAGTACTTC.

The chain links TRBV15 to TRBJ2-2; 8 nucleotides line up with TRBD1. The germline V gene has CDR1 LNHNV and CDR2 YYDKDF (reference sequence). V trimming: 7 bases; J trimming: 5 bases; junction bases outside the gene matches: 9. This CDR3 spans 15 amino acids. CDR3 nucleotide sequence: TGTGCCACCACCCAAGGGACAGGATTGACCGGGGAGCTGTTTTTT. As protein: CATTQGTGLTGELFF.

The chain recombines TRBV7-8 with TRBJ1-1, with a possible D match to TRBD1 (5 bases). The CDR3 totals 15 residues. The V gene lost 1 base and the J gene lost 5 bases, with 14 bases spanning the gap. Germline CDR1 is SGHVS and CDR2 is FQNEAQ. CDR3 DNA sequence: TGTGCCAGCAGCTTAGTTGGCCAGGGAAATACTGAAGCTTTCTTT. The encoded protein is CASSLVGQGNTEAFF.

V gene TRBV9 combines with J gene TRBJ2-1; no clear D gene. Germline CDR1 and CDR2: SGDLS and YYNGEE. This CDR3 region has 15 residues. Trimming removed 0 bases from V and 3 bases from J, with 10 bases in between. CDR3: CASSVGFGRYNEQFF. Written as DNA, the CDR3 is TGTGCCAGCAGCGTAGGGTTTGGTCGCTACAATGAGCAGTTCTTC.

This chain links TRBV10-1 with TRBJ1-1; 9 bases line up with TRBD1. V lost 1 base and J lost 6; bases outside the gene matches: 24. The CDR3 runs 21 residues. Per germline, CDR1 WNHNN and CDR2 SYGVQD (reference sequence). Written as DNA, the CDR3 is TGCGCCAGCAGTGAGTACAGGGGCCAAGGACAGGGGCCAGGGGTCCTGCCTGAAGCTTTCTTT. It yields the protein CASSEYRGQGQGPGVLPEAFF.

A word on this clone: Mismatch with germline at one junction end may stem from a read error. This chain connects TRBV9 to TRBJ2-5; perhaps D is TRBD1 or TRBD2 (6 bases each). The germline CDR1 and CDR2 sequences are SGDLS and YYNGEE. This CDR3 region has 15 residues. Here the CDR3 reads CASSVDSRGQTPPNF. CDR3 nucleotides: TGTGCCAGCAGCGTAGATTCGCGGGGACAAACCCCACCCAACTTC.

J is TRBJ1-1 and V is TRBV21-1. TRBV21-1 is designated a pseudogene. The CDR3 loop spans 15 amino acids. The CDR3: CASTKGRGLNTEAFF. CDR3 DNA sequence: TGTGCCAGCACAAAGGGACGGGGGTTGAACACTGAAGCTTTCTTT.

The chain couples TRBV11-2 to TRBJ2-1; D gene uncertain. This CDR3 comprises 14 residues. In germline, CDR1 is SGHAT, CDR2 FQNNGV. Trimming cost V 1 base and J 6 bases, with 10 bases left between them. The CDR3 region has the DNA TGTGCCAGCAGCTTAGCACAATATAGCAATGAGCAGTTCTTC. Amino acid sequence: CASSLAQYSNEQFF.

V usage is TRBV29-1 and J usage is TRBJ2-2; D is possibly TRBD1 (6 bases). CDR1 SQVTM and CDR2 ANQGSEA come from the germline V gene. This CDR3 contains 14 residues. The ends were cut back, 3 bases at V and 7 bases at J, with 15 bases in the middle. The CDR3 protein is CSVDRQARCGELFF. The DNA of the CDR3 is TGCAGCGTTGACCGACAGGCTCGGTGCGGGGAGCTGTTTTTT.

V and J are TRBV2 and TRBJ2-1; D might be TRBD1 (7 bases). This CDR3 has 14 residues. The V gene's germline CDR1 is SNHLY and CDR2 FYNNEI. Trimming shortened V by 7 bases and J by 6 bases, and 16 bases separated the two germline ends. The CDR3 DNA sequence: TGTGCCAGCACTACTCAGGGGGGCGGCAATGAGCAGTTCTTC. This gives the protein CASTTQGGGNEQFF.

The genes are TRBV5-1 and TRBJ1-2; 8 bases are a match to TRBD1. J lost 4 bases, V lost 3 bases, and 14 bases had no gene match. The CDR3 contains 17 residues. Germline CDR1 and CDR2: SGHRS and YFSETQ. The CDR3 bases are TGCGCCAGCAGCTCGGGGGCCGGGACAGGCGGGGGCTATGGCTACACCTTC. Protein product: CASSSGAGTGGGYGYTF.

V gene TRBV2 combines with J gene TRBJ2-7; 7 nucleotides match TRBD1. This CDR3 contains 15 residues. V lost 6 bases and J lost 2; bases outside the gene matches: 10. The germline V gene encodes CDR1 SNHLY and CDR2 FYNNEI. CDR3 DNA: TGTGCCAGCAGACCTACAGGGGTCCTCACCTACGAGCAGTACTTC. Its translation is CASRPTGVLTYEQYF.

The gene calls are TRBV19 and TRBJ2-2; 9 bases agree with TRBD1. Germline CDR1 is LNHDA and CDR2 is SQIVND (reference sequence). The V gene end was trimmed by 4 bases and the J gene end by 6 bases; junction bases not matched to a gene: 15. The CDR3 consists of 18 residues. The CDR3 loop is CASSTRDRVVTPSGELFF. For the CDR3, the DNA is TGTGCCAGTAGTACCCGGGACAGGGTGGTTACACCATCCGGGGAGCTGTTTTTT.

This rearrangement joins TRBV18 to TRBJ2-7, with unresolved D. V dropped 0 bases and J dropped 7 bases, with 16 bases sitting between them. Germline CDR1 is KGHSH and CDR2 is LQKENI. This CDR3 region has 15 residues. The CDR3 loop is CASSPPGPTSLEQYF. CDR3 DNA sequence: TGTGCCAGCTCACCACCGGGTCCCACTTCGCTAGAGCAGTACTTC.

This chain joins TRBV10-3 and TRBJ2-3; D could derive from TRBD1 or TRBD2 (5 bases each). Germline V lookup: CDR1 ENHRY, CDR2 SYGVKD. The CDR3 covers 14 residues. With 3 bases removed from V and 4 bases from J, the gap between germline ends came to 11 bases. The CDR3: CAISDGGRADTQYF. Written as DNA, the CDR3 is TGTGCCATCAGTGATGGGGGTCGCGCAGATACGCAGTATTTT.

The CDR3 region is CASSGYAGNEKLFF. The CDR3 nucleotides are TGTGCCAGCAGTGGATACGCCGGGAATGAAAAACTGTTTTTT. The gene calls are TRBV2 and TRBJ1-4, with D hard to call. The CDR3 has 14 amino acids. V dropped 4 bases and J dropped 5 bases, with 11 bases sitting between them. The germline CDR1 and CDR2 sequences are SNHLY and FYNNEI.

This CDR3 is CATSGRERANTGELFF. The CDR3 region has the DNA TGTGCCACCTCAGGCCGGGAAAGGGCCAACACCGGGGAGCTGTTTTTT. The chain couples TRBV7-6 to TRBJ2-2, with D possibly matching TRBD2 (5 bases). Trimming shortened V by 10 bases and J by 2 bases, and 20 bases separated the two germline ends. The germline V gene encodes CDR1 SGHVS and CDR2 FNYEAQ. The CDR3 runs to 16 residues.

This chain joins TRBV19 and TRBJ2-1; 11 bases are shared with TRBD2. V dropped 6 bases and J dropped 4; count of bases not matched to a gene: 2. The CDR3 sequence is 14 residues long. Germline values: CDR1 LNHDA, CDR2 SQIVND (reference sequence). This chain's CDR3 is CASRASGGYNEQFF. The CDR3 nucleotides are TGTGCCAGTAGGGCTAGCGGGGGGTACAATGAGCAGTTCTTC.

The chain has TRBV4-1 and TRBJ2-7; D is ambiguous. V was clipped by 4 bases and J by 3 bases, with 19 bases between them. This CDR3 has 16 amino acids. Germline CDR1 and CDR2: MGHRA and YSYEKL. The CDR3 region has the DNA TGCGCCAGCAGCCGCCTTGGCATGGAATCACACTACGAGCAGTACTTC. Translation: CASSRLGMESHYEQYF.

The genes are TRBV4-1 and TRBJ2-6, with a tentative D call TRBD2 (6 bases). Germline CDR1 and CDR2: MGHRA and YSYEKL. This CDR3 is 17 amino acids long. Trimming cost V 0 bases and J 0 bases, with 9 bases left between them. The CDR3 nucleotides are TGCGCCAGCAGCCAAGATTGGACTAACTCTGGGGCCAACGTCCTGACTTTC. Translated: CASSQDWTNSGANVLTF.

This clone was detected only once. This CDR3 reads CASRADTSVRETQYF. CDR3 DNA sequence: TGTGCCAGCAGGGCCGATACTTCAGTTCGGGAGACCCAGTACTTC. The J gene is TRBJ2-5, the V gene TRBV6-5; D gene ambiguous. This CDR3 comprises 15 residues. V was clipped by 6 bases and J by 5 bases, with 19 bases between them. Germline V gene sequence: CDR1 MNHEY, CDR2 SVGAGI.

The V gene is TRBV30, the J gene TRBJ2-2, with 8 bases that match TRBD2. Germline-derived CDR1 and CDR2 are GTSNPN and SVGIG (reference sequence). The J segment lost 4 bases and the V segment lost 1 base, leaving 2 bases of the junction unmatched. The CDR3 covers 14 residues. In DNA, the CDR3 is TGTGCCTGGAGTGGGCTAGCGGGCACCGGGGAGCTGTTTTTT. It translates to CAWSGLAGTGELFF.